This T cell receptor beta chain is from a study of shared clonotypes between healthy human individuals. In the study's own analysis: Filtering differed, since immunoSEQ gave only junction sequences and no quality scores. Sequencing used immunoSEQ multiplex PCR; TCRdb keeps in-frame clones, though not all of them. V and J calls and clone size are those listed in that table; D and trimming were worked out from the DNA. The sample holds 2,500,000 or so clones, 80% to 95% seen once. Adult Caucasians living in Nashville, Tennessee made up all of the donors. A CD45RA-negative memory subset and a CD45RA+ naive subset were separated from the CD4+ cells. Germline values: CDR1 GTSNPN, CDR2 SVGIG (reference sequence). The CDR3 consists of 13 residues. V lost 2 bases to trimming and J lost 4 bases, with 12 bases between them.

Sequencing was done on a sample of naive CD4+ T cells from PBMCs. The sample's subset: CD45RA+ positively selected. V gene TRBV30 combines with J gene TRBJ2-7; tentative D call: TRBD1 (5 bases). This sequence originates from a young man in good health. Some clones in this sample may be carry-over from other donors' samples. CDR3 protein: CAWSRQKPYEQYF. The CDR3 DNA sequence: TGTGCCTGGAGTAGACAGAAACCGTACGAGCAGTACTTC.